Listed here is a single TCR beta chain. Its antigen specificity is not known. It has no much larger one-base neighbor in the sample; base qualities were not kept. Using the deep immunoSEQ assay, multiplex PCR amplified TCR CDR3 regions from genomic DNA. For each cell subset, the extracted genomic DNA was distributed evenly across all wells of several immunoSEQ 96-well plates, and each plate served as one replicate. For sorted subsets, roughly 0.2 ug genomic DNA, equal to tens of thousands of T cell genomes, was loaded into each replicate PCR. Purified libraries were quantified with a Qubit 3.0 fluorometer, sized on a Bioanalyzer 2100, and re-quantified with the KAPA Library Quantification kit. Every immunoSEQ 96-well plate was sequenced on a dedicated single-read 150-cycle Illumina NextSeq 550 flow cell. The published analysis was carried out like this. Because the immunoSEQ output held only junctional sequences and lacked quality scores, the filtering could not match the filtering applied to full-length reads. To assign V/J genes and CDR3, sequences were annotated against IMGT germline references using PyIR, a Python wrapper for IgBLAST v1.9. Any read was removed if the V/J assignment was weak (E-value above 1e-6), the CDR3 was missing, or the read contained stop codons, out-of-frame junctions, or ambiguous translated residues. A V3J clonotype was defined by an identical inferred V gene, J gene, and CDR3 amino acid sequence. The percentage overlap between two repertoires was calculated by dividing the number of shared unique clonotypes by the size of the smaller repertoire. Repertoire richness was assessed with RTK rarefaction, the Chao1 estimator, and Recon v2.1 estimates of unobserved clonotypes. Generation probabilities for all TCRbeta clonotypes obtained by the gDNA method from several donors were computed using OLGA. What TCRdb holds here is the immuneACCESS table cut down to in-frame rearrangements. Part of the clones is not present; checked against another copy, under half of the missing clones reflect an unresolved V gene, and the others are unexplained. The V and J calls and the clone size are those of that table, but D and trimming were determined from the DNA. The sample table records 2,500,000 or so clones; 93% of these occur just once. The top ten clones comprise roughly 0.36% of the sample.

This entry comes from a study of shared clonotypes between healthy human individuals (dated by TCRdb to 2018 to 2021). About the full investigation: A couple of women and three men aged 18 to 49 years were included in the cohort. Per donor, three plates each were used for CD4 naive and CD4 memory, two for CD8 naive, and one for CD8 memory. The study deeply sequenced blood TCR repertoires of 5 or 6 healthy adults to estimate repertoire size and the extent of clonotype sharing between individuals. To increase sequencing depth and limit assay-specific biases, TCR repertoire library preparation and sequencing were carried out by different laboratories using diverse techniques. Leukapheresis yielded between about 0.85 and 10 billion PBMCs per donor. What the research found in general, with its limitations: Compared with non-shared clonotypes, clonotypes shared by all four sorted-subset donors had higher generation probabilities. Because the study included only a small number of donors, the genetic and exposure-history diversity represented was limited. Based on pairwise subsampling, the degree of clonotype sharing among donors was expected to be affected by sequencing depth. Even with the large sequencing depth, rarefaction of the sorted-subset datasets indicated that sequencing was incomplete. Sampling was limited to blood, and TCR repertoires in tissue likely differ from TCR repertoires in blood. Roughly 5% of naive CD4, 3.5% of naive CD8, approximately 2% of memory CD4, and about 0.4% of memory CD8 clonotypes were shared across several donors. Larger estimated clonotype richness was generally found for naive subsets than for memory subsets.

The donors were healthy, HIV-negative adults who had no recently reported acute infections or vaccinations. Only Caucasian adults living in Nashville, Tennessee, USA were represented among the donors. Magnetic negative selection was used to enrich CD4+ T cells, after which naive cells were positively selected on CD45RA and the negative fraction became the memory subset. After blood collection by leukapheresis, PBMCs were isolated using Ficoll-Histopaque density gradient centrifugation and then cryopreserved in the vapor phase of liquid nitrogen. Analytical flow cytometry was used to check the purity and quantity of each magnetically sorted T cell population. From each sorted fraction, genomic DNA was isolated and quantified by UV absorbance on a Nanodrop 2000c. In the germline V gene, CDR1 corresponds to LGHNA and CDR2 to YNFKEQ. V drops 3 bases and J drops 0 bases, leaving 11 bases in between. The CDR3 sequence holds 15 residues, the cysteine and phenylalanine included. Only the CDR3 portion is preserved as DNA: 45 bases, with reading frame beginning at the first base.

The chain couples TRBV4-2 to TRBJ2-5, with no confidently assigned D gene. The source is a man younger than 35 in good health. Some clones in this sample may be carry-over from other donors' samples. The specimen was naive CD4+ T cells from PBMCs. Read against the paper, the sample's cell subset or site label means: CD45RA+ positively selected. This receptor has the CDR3 CASSQALRNQETQYF. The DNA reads TGTGCCAGCAGCCAGGCCCTCCGGAACCAAGAGACCCAGTACTTC.